This TCR beta chain was retrieved from a study of T cell responses to AZD1222 COVID-19 vaccine. At the level of the study: Doses given second, at about 4 or about 12 weeks, were pooled. Whole-study findings and limits: AZD1222 recipients seropositive at baseline numbered only five or six.

TCRdb keeps only in-frame clones here, not all; method: immunoSEQ multiplex PCR. The sample consists of some 60,000 clones, around 84% of them appearing once. A note on this clone: Antigen specificity is unknown.

Germline CDR1 reads SGHVS; CDR2 reads FQNEAQ. CDR3 length: 13 amino acids. Trimming left V 2 bases short and J 4 bases short, with 9 bases between. The receptor comes from an adult in good health. The sample here was peripheral blood, taken on day 0 of AZD1222 vaccination. The rearrangement links TRBV7-8 to TRBJ2-7, with D perhaps matching TRBD2 (6 bases). DNA for the CDR3: TGTGCCAGCAGCTTAATAGGAGGGTACGAGCAGTACTTC. Its protein product is CASSLIGGYEQYF.